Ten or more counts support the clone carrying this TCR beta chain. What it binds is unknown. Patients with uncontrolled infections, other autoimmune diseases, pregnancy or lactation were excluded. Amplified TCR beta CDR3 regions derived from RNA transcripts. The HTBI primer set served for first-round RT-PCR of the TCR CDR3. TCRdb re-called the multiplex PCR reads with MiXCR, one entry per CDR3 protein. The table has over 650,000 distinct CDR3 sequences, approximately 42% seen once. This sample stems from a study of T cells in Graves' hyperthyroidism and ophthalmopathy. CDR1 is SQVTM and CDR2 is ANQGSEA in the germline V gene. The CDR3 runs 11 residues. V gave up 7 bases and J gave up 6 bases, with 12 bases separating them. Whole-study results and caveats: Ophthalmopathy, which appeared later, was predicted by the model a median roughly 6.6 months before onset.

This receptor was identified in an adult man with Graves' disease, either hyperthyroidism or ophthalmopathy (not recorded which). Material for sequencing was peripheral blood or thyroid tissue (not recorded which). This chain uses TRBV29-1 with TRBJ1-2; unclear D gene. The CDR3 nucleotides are TGCAGCGGGGTAGGGTTTGATGGCTACACCTTC. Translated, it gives CSGVGFDGYTF.